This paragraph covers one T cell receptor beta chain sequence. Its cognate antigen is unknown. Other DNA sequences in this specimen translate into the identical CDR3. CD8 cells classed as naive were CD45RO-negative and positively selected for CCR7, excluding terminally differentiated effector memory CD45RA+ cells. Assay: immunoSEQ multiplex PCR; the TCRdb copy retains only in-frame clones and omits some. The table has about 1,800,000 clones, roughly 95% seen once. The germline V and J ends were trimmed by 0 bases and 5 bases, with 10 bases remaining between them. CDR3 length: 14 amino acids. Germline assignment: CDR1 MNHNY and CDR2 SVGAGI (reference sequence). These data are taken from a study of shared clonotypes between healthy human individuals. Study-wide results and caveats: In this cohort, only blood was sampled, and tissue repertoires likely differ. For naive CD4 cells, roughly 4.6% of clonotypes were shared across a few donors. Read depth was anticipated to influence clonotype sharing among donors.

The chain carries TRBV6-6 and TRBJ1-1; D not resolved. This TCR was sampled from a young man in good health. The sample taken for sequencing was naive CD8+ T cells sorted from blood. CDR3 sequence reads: CASSYSEGGTEAFF. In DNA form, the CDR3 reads TGTGCCAGCAGTTACTCGGAGGGTGGGACTGAAGCTTTCTTT.